The 14 T cell receptor beta chains listed next were all sequenced from one sample in a study of blood T cells in healthy people across ages. Together with a sample-barcoded 5' primer, a J-beta primer mix was included in a second PCR lasting roughly 6 to 12 cycles. TCRdb used MiXCR to reprocess the 5' RACE reads, holding one entry per CDR3 protein. The data contain hundreds of thousands of distinct CDR3 sequences, approximately 51% of them seen just once; the ten biggest clones take up 51%. Sample: blood. The receptors were sampled from a man in his fifties or sixties in good health.

The chain recombines TRBV14 with TRBJ2-2, with D unclear. The V and J ends lost 1 base and 5 bases respectively, with 8 bases between them. Germline CDR1 SGHDN, CDR2 FVKESK. There are 14 residues in the CDR3. CDR3 DNA sequence: TGTGCCAGCAGCCAAGGCTCTCTAACCGGGGAGCTGTTTTTT. Its protein is CASSQGSLTGELFF.

A few counts support this clonotype. The chain links TRBV28 to TRBJ1-2; D uncertain. Germline CDR1 is MDHEN and CDR2 is SYDVKM. The V and J ends lost 8 bases and 6 bases respectively, with 13 bases between them. CDR3 length equals 12 residues. Here the CDR3 reads CASERAGNGYTF. CDR3 DNA: TGTGCCAGCGAACGGGCGGGGAATGGCTACACCTTC.

CDR3 in amino acids: CSAREEPAEGYNEQYF. CDR3 coding DNA: TGCAGTGCTAGAGAGGAGCCAGCGGAGGGATACAATGAGCAGTACTTC. This chain joins TRBV20-1 and TRBJ2-5; a possible D gene is TRBD2 (6 bases). The V and J ends lost 0 bases and 11 bases respectively, with 25 bases between them. In germline, CDR1 is DFQATT, CDR2 SNEGSKA (reference sequence). CDR3 length: 16 residues.

This clonotype has only a few counts. The chain links TRBV29-1 to TRBJ2-6; 7 bases are shared with TRBD2. V was pared by 2 bases and J by 2 bases, with 0 bases of the junction left unmatched. Germline loops: CDR1 SQVTM, CDR2 ANQGSEA. The CDR3 extends over 14 amino acids. CDR3 DNA: TGCAGCGTTGAAAGCGGGGCTGGGGCCAACGTCCTGACTTTC. This gives the protein CSVESGAGANVLTF.

CDR3 DNA sequence: TGTGCCAGCAGCTTAGATGCGAGCACTGAAGCTTTCTTT. This gives the protein CASSLDASTEAFF. V and J are TRBV7-6 and TRBJ1-1; no definite D call. Germline V gives CDR1 SGHVS, CDR2 FNYEAQ. The CDR3 contains 13 residues. The V gene lost 1 base and the J gene lost 4 bases, with 7 bases spanning the gap.

CDR3 sequence reads: CASSGIHNDTEAFF. The CDR3 DNA reads as TGTGCCAGCAGTGGGATTCACAACGACACTGAAGCTTTCTTT. The chain uses TRBV6-4 and TRBJ1-1; D call uncertain. The CDR3 contains 14 residues. V was pared by 4 bases and J by 3 bases, with 12 bases between. CDR1 MRHNA and CDR2 SNTAGT come from the germline V gene.

The chain couples TRBV7-9 to TRBJ2-7; D possibly corresponds to TRBD1 (6 bases). Trimming removed 5 bases at V and 2 bases at J, with 16 bases between. Germline lookup yields CDR1 SEHNR and CDR2 FQNEAQ (reference sequence). The length of the CDR3 is 15 residues. The DNA of the CDR3 is TGTGCCAGCAGCCCTCGGACAGACGTGACCTACGAGCAGTACTTC. Translated: CASSPRTDVTYEQYF. Supplemented by reference TRBV7-9 and TRBJ2-7, the full variable domain reads DTGVSQNPRHKITKRGQNVTFRCDPISEHNRLYWYRQTLGQGPEFLTYFQNEAQLEKSRLLSDRFSAERPKGSFSTLEIQRTEQGDSAMYLCASSPRTDVTYEQYFGPGTRLTVT.

With regard to this clonotype: Its ends do not fully match the called genes, so a read error is possible. The V gene is TRBV5-1, the J gene TRBJ2-5; D might be TRBD1 (5 bases). The assigned J gene may be wrong: the sequence end matches TRBJ2-7 better. The V gene's germline CDR1 is SGHRS and CDR2 YFSETQ. CDR3 length: 13 residues. CDR3 DNA sequence: TGCGCCTGCAGCCTGGACATCTCCTACGAGCAGTACTTC. It is translated as CACSLDISYEQYF.

This clonotype came up a few times. V usage is TRBV27 and J usage is TRBJ2-4; D call uncertain. The J call could be wrong; TRBJ2-5 is a better fit for the DNA end. Germline V lookup: CDR1 MNHEY, CDR2 SMNVEV (reference sequence). The CDR3 has 14 residues. The CDR3 DNA reads as TGTGCCAGCAGTCCCCCGGGCAGATGGGAGACCCAGTACTTC. Translated: CASSPPGRWETQYF.

With respect to this clonotype: A much larger clone differs from this one at a single base, so this may be a read error. The V and J genes are TRBV21-1 and TRBJ2-7; whether TRBD1, the table's D call, matches the DNA was not checked. TRBV21-1 is shown as a pseudogene. The CDR3 is 17 amino acids. The CDR3 here is CANSKARPGPTDDEQYF. CDR3 nucleotides: TGTGCCAACAGCAAAGCAAGGCCGGGACCTACCGACGATGAGCAGTACTTC.

V gene TRBV28 combines with J gene TRBJ2-1; tentative D call: TRBD2 (6 bases). Trimming stripped 4 bases from V and 2 bases from J, with 15 bases between. Germline CDR1 is MDHEN and CDR2 is SYDVKM. The CDR3 has 16 residues. CDR3 coding DNA: TGTGCCAGCAGTTCACTCGCTAGCGCCCCCTACAATGAGCAGTTCTTC. This translates into CASSSLASAPYNEQFF.

This sequence joins TRBV29-1 and TRBJ2-1; 8 nucleotides agree with TRBD1. This CDR3 is built from 13 residues. The V gene's germline CDR1 is SQVTM and CDR2 ANQGSEA. The V gene end was trimmed by 6 bases and the J gene end by 9 bases; junction bases not matched to a gene: 10. The CDR3: CSVRTGLSGEQFF. CDR3 DNA sequence: TGCAGCGTACGGACAGGGTTATCCGGTGAGCAGTTCTTC.

The chain uses TRBV20-1 and TRBJ2-1; 14 positions agree with TRBD2. V lost 3 bases to trimming and J lost 9 bases; unmatched junction nucleotides: 10. CDR1 DFQATT and CDR2 SNEGSKA come from the germline V gene (reference sequence). The CDR3 covers 16 residues. The CDR3 DNA is TGCAGTGCTAGGCGACTAGCGGGAGGGCTAGGTGGTGAGCAGTTCTTC. Its protein is CSARRLAGGLGGEQFF.

As regards this clonotype: One end of the junction varies from germline; a read error may be responsible. V gene TRBV18 combines with J gene TRBJ2-7; the match to TRBD2 covers 7 bases. The germline CDR1 and CDR2 sequences are KGHSH and LQKENI. The CDR3 totals 16 residues. The CDR3 loop is CASSRQGGSGSYEQCF. The CDR3 DNA follows: TGTGCCAGCTCACGCCAGGGAGGGTCTGGCTCCTACGAGCAGTGCTTC.